This is a list of T cell receptor beta chains from one sample in a study of cytomegalovirus exposure and HLA in healthy donors. Libraries were prepared by immunoSEQ multiplex PCR; TCRdb keeps only in-frame clonotypes and omits some of them. The repertoire holds 170,000 or so clones, with roughly 75% as singletons. Sample: PBMCs. The receptors stem from a man aged 35 to 55 in good health and CMV-seronegative. Each CDR3 is given with its conserved first and last residue. The size of a clone is reported for some rows only, either as once, few or many, or as a class for expanded clones.

J gene,V gene,clone size,CDR3 protein
TRBJ2-3,TRBV6-5,.,CASSLNSGNTDTQYF
TRBJ2-2,TRBV7-2,once,CASSLGLAGAKLTGELFF
TRBJ1-6,TRBV11-2,once,CASSFRGSYNSPLHF
.,TRBV10-2,few,CASSEQGDEQYF
TRBJ2-2,TRBV27,once,CASSFGGRELFF
TRBJ2-5,TRBV23-1,.,CASSQPEQETQYF
TRBJ2-6,TRBV18,.,CASSPLTDSGANVLTF
TRBJ1-1,TRBV19,.,CASSYLDRKNTEAFF
TRBJ1-4,TRBV5-1,.,CASSLGTGDNEKLFF
TRBJ2-2,TRBV23-1,once,CAPQRNTGELFF
TRBJ1-3,TRBV5-6,.,CASSLTGTGGFNTIYF
TRBJ2-7,TRBV7-7,.,CASSPNREAYEQYF
TRBJ1-1,TRBV6-5,.,CASRRGTGRNTEAFF
TRBJ1-3,TRBV11-3,.,CASTTGRGNTIYF
TRBJ2-2,TRBV19,once,CASSIPTSGAGELFF
TRBJ1-1,TRBV5-8,few,CASNHRGSGTEAFF
TRBJ1-5,TRBV7-2,.,CASSLWGGADQPQHF
TRBJ2-2,TRBV25-1,.,CASSESDSYTGELFF
TRBJ2-7,TRBV30,.,CAWSVSGSYEQYF
TRBJ2-7,TRBV13,.,CASSSFDGDYEQYF
TRBJ2-2,TRBV18,.,CASSPSPQGRTGELFF
TRBJ2-3,TRBV9,.,CASSVPLAGGPLDTQYF
TRBJ2-7,TRBV7-9,.,CASSRGTSGGYEQYF
TRBJ1-5,TRBV7-9,.,CASSLGTGRQPQHF
TRBJ1-1,TRBV7-2,.,CASSRTEYTEAFF
TRBJ1-5,TRBV11-2,.,CASSLRGHQPQHF
TRBJ1-2,TRBV30,.,CAWSVRGRSGYTF
TRBJ2-3,TRBV14,.,CASSQDFGLAGGRGTDTQYF
TRBJ2-7,TRBV5-6,once,CASSLVRENEQYF
TRBJ2-7,TRBV5-4,.,CASSVSGTAYEQYF
TRBJ2-1,TRBV27,once,CASSLLAGGSSEQFF
TRBJ2-1,TRBV6-5,.,CASSYGGPYNEQFF
TRBJ2-7,TRBV7-2,.,CASSQDRVHEQYF
TRBJ1-5,TRBV6-4,.,CASRRPLCQPQHF